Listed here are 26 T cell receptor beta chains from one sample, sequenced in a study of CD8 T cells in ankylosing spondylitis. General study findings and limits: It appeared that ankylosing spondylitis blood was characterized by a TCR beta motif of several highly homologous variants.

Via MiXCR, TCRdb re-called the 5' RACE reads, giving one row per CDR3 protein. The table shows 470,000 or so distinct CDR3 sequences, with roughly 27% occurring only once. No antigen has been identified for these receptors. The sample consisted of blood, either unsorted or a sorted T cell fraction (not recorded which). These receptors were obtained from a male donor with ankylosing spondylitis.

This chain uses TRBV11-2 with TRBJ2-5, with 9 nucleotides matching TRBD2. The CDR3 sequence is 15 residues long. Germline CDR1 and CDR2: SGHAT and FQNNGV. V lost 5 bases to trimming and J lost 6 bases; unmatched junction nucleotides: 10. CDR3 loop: CASSPLREGRKTQYF. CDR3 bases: TGTGCCAGCAGCCCCCTGCGGGAGGGCCGGAAGACCCAGTACTTC.

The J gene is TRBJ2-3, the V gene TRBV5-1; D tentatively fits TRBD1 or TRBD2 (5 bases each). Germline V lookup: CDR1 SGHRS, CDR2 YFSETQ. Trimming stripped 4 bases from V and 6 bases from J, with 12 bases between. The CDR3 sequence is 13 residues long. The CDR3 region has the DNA TGCGCCAGCAGCATACAGAGGGGTGATACGCAGTATTTT. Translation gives CASSIQRGDTQYF. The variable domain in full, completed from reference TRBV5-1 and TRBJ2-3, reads KAGVTQTPRYLIKTRGQQVTLSCSPISGHRSVSWYQQTPGQGLQFLFEYFSETQRNKGNFPGRFSGRQFSNSRSEMNVSTLELGDSALYLCASSIQRGDTQYFGPGTRLTVL.

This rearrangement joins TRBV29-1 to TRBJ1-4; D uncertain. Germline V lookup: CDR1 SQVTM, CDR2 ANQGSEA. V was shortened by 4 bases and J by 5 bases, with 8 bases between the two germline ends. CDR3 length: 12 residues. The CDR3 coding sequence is TGCAGCGTTGCCACGGGGAATGAAAAACTGTTTTTT. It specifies CSVATGNEKLFF.

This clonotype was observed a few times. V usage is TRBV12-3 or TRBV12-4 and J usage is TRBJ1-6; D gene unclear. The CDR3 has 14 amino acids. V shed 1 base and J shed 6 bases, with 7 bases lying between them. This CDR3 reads CASSLGFGNSPLHF. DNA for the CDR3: TGTGCCAGCAGTTTAGGTTTCGGTAATTCACCCCTCCACTTT.

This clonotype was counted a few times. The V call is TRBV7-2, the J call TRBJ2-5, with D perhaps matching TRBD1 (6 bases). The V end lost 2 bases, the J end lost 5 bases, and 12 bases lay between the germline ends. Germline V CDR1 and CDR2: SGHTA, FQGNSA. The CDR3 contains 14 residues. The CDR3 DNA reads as TGTGCCAGCAGCTTAACTGCAGGGGCGGAGACCCAGTACTTC. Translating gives CASSLTAGAETQYF.

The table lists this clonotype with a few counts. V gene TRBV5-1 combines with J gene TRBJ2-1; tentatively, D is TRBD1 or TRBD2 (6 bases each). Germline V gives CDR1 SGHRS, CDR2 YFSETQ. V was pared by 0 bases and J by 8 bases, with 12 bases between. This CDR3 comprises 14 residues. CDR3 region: CASSLERAGDEQFF. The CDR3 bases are TGCGCCAGCAGCTTGGAGCGGGCAGGGGATGAGCAGTTCTTC. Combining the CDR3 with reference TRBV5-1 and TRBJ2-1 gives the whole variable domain KAGVTQTPRYLIKTRGQQVTLSCSPISGHRSVSWYQQTPGQGLQFLFEYFSETQRNKGNFPGRFSGRQFSNSRSEMNVSTLELGDSALYLCASSLERAGDEQFFGPGTRLTVL.

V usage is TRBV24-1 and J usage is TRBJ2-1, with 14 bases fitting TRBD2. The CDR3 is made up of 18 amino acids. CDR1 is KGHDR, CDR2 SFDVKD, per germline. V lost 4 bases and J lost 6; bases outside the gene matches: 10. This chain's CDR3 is CATSDPRWTSGRSNEQFF. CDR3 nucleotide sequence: TGTGCCACCAGTGACCCTCGGTGGACTAGCGGGAGGTCCAATGAGCAGTTCTTC.

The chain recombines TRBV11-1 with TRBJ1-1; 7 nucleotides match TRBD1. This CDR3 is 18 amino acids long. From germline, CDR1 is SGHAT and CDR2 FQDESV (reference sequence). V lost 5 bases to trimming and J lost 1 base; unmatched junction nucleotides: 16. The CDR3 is CASSPVKGGQTGNTEAFF. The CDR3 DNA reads TGTGCCAGCAGCCCGGTTAAAGGGGGCCAAACCGGGAACACTGAAGCTTTCTTT.

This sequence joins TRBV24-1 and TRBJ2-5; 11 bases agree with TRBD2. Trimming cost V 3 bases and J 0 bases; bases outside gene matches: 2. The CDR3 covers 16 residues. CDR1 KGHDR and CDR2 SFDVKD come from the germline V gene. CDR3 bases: TGTGCCACCAGTGATCTAGCGGGAGGTAACCAAGAGACCCAGTACTTC. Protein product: CATSDLAGGNQETQYF.

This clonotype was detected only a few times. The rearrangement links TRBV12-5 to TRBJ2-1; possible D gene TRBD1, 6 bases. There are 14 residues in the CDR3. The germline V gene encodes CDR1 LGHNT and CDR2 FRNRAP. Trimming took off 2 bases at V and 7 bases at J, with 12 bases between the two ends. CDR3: CASGLFEGGNEQFF. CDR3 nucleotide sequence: TGTGCTAGTGGTTTGTTTGAAGGGGGAAATGAGCAGTTCTTC. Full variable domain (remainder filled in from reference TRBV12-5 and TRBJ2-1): DARVTQTPRHKVTEMGQEVTMRCQPILGHNTVFWYRQTMMQGLELLAYFRNRAPLDDSGMPKDRFSAEMPDATLATLKIQPSEPRDSAVYFCASGLFEGGNEQFFGPGTRLTVL.

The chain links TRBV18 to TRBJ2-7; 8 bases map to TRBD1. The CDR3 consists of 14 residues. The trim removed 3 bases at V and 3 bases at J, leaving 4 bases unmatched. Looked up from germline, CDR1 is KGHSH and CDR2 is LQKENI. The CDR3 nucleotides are TGTGCCAGCTCACCCACCGGGACAGGCTACGAGCAGTACGTC. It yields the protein CASSPTGTGYEQYV.

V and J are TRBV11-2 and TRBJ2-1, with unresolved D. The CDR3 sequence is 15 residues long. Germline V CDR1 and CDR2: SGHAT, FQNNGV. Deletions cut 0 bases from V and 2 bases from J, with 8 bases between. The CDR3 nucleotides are TGTGCCAGCAGCTTAGAGCCAGCTACCTACAATGAGCAGTTCTTC. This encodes CASSLEPATYNEQFF.

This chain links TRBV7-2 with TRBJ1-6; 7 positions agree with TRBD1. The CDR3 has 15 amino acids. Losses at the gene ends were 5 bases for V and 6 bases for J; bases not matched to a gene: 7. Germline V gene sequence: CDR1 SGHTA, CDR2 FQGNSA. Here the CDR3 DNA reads TGTGCCAGCAGCCCTCGACAGGGTGTTAATTCACCCCTCCACTTT. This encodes CASSPRQGVNSPLHF.

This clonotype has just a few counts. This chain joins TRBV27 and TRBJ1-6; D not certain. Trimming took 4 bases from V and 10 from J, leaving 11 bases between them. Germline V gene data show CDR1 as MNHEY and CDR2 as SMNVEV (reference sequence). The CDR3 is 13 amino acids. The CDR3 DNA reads TGTGCCAGCAGTTCGGCCGCCGGCTCACCCCTCCACTTT. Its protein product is CASSSAAGSPLHF.

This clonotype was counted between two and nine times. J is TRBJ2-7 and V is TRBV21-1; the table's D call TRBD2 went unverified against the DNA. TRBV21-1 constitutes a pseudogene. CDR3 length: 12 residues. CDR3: CASRTSRYEQYV. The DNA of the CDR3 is TGTGCCAGCAGGACTAGTCGCTACGAGCAGTACGTC.

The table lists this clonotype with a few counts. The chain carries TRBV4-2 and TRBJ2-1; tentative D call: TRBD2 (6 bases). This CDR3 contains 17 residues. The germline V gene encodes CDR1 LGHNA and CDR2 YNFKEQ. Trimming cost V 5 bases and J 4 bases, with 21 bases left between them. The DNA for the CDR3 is TGTGCCAGCAGCGCCCATCCTAGCGTTCACCCGTACAATGAGCAGTTCTTC. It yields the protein CASSAHPSVHPYNEQFF.

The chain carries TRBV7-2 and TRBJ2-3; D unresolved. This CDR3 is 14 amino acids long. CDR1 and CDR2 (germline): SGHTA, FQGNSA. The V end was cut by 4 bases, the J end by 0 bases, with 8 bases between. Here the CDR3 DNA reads TGTGCCAGCAGCTCGCAGTCTAGCACAGATACGCAGTATTTT. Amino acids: CASSSQSSTDTQYF.

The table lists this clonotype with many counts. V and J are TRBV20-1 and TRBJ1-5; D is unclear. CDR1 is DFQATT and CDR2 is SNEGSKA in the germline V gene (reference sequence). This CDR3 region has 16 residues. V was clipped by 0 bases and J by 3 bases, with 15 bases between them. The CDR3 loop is CSARDQTARTNQPQHF. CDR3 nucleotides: TGCAGTGCTAGAGATCAAACAGCCCGAACCAATCAGCCCCAGCATTTT.

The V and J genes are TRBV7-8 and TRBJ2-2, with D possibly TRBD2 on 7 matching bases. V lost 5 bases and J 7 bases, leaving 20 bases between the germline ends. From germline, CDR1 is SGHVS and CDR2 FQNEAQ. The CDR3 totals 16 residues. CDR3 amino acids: CASSPSRGGRVGELFF. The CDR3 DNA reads TGTGCCAGCAGCCCGAGCAGGGGCGGGAGAGTCGGGGAGCTGTTTTTT.

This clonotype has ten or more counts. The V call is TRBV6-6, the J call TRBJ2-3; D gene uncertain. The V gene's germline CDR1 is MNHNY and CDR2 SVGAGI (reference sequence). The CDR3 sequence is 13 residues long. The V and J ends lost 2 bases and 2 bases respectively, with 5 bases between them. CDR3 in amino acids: CASSYKFTDTQYF. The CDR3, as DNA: TGTGCCAGCAGTTACAAGTTCACAGATACGCAGTATTTT.

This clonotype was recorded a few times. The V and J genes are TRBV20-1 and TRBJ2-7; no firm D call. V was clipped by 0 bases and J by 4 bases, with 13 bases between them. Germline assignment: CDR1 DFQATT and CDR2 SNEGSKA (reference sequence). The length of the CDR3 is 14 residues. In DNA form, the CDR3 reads TGCAGTGCTAGAGATTATCGGGCGCAATACGAGCAGTACTTC. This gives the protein CSARDYRAQYEQYF.

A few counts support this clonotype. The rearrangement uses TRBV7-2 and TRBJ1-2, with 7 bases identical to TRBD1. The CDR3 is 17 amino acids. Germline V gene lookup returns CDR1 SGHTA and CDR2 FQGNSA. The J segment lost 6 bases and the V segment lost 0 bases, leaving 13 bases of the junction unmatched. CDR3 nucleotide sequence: TGTGCCAGCAGCTTAGCCCTCTCGCGCAGGGGGGGAAATGGCTACACCTTC. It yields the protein CASSLALSRRGGNGYTF.

The CDR3: CASSLVPQTSGSSYEQYF. CDR3 DNA sequence: TGTGCCAGCAGCTTAGTTCCCCAAACTAGCGGATCCTCCTACGAGCAGTACTTC. The chain employs TRBV11-2 and TRBJ2-7, with TRBD2 matching 8 bases. The CDR3 has 18 amino acids. Germline CDR1 is SGHAT and CDR2 is FQNNGV. Trimming removed 1 base from V and 0 bases from J; junction bases left unmatched: 11.

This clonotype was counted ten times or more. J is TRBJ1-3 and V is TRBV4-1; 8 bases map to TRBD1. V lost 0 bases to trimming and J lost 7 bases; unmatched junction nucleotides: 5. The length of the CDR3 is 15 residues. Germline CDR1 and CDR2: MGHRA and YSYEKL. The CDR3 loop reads CASSQDGQGANTIYF. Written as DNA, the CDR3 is TGCGCCAGCAGCCAAGATGGTCAGGGGGCGAACACCATATATTTT.

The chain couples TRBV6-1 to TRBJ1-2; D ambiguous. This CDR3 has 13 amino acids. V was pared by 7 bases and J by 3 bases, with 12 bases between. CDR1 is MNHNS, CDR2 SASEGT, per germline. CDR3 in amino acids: CASNRDGYYGYTF. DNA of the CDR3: TGTGCCAGCAACCGAGACGGATACTATGGCTACACCTTC.

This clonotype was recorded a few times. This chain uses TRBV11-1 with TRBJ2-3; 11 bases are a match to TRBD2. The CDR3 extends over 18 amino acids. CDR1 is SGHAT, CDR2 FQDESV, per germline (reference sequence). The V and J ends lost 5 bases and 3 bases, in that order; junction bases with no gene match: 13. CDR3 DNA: TGTGCCAGCAGCACTACCCCTAGCGGGAGGACTCCTACAGATACGCAGTATTTT. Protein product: CASSTTPSGRTPTDTQYF.